This T cell receptor (beta chain) was identified in a study of blood T cells in healthy people across ages. Points from the study as a whole: Any changes in expanded clonotypes were possibly confounded, as donor CMV status remained unknown. When set beside aged donors, long-lived donors presented more naive CD4+ cells and higher diversity.

Each sample had at least 6.5 million PBMCs isolated. RNA extraction gave at least 5.5 micrograms of total RNA per sample. V lost 0 bases and J lost 15; bases outside the gene matches: 8. This CDR3 is built from 14 residues. Germline CDR1 and CDR2: LNHNV and YYDKDF (reference sequence). Primers used in a second PCR of about 6 to 11 cycles were a sample-barcoded 5' primer and a J-beta primer mix. TCRdb processed the 5' RACE reads anew with MiXCR; each CDR3 protein has one entry. The table includes under 1 million distinct CDR3 sequences, 44% detected once. This clonotype came up many times. What it binds is not known.

The J gene is TRBJ2-1, the V gene TRBV15, with 10 positions matching TRBD2. Sequencing used blood. The source is a man aged 60 to 75 in good health. CDR3 amino acids: CATSRDPTSGDRFF. CDR3 DNA sequence: TGTGCCACCAGCAGAGACCCCACTAGCGGGGATCGGTTCTTC.